The 20 T cell receptor beta chains below come from one sample, sequenced in a study of cytomegalovirus exposure and HLA in healthy donors. PCR employed 60 Vbeta and 13 Jbeta primers. The repertoire was sequenced with immunoSEQ multiplex PCR; TCRdb's copy has only in-frame clones and lacks some. The sample lists about 170,000 clones, 65% to 85% occurring once. Sequenced input: PBMCs. All receptors derive from a male donor in good health and CMV-seronegative.

V gene TRBV6-1 combines with J gene TRBJ2-5; 8 bases are shared with TRBD2. Per the germline V gene, CDR1 is MNHNS and CDR2 is SASEGT. With V trimmed by 7 bases and J by 1 base, 2 bases remained unmatched. The CDR3 runs to 13 residues. The CDR3 DNA reads as TGTGCCAGCAATAGCGGGGCCCAAGAGACCCAGTACTTC. It codes for CASNSGAQETQYF.

This clone appeared once. This chain connects TRBV13 to TRBJ2-5; TRBD2 agrees at 8 bases. The DNA end is a closer match to TRBJ2-7, so the J assignment may be wrong. Germline V gene sequence: CDR1 PRHDT, CDR2 FYEKMQ (reference sequence). This CDR3 region has 13 residues. The CDR3 region is CASSSGTRGEQYF. The CDR3 coding sequence is TGTGCCAGCAGCTCAGGGACTAGGGGCGAGCAGTACTTC.

This clone has just one count. The V and J genes are TRBV7-2 and TRBJ2-4; 8 bases are shared with TRBD1. The germline V gene encodes CDR1 SGHTA and CDR2 FQGNSA. J gave up 0 bases and V 5 bases, and 6 bases lay outside the gene matches. The CDR3 runs to 16 residues. The CDR3, as DNA: TGTGCCAGCAGCCCAGGGGGCCGCCTAGCCAAAAACATTCAGTACTTC. Its protein is CASSPGGRLAKNIQYF.

The rearrangement links TRBV7-8 to TRBJ2-3; 10 positions agree with TRBD2. Trimming cost V 1 base and J 0 bases; bases outside gene matches: 7. The germline CDR1 and CDR2 sequences are SGHVS and FQNEAQ. The CDR3 runs 18 residues. The CDR3 loop reads CASSLVPAGGLSTDTQYF. The CDR3 bases are TGTGCCAGCAGCTTAGTTCCAGCGGGGGGGCTGAGCACAGATACGCAGTATTTT.

The CDR3 region is CASSLGRGDEQYF. The CDR3 nucleotides are TGTGCCAGCAGCTTGGGCAGGGGCGACGAGCAGTACTTC. The V call is TRBV5-5, the J call TRBJ2-7, with a possible D match to TRBD1 (6 bases). The V and J ends lost 0 bases and 5 bases respectively, with 9 bases between them. Germline CDR1 is SGHKS and CDR2 is YYEKEE (reference sequence). The CDR3 covers 13 residues.

The chain has TRBV7-3 and TRBJ2-1; perhaps TRBD1 as D (5 bases). CDR1 and CDR2 (germline): SGHTA, FQGTGA. This CDR3 comprises 14 residues. Between the trimmed V and J ends, which lost 0 bases and 7 bases, there was a span of 10 bases. CDR3 loop: CASSLTQGWNEQFF. CDR3 in DNA: TGTGCCAGCAGCTTAACGCAGGGCTGGAATGAGCAGTTCTTC.

This chain connects TRBV5-6 to TRBJ2-7; D is unclear. Trimming stripped 4 bases from V and 0 bases from J, with 17 bases between. Germline loops: CDR1 SGHDT, CDR2 YYEEEE. The CDR3 covers 16 residues. The CDR3 DNA sequence: TGTGCCAGCAGCCGAGGTATCGGCAAGAGCTCCTACGAGCAGTACTTC. Translation: CASSRGIGKSSYEQYF.

The rearrangement joins TRBV10-3 to TRBJ1-2; tentative D call: TRBD1 (5 bases). This CDR3 has 15 amino acids. Germline-derived CDR1 and CDR2 are ENHRY and SYGVKD. V lost 0 bases and J 7 bases, leaving 15 bases between the germline ends. CDR3 in DNA: TGTGCCATCAGTGAGTCGGGAGGGGTGCTGTTTGGCTACACCTTC. Translating gives CAISESGGVLFGYTF.

V gene TRBV11-2 combines with J gene TRBJ2-6, with D perhaps matching TRBD1 (5 bases). Between the trimmed V and J ends, which lost 5 bases and 2 bases, there was a span of 10 bases. Germline-derived CDR1 and CDR2 are SGHAT and FQNNGV. CDR3 length: 15 amino acids. CDR3 DNA sequence: TGTGCCAGCAGCCTCAGGGATACTGGGGCCAACGTCCTGACTTTC. Residues: CASSLRDTGANVLTF. Based on the CDR3 plus reference TRBV11-2 and TRBJ2-6, the full variable domain is EAGVAQSPRYKIIEKRQSVAFWCNPISGHATLYWYQQILGQGPKLLIQFQNNGVVDDSQLPKDRFSAERLKGVDSTLKIQPAKLEDSAVYLCASSLRDTGANVLTFGAGSRLTVL.

This rearrangement joins TRBV2 to TRBJ2-7, with D possibly TRBD2 on 6 matching bases. Germline CDR1 SNHLY, CDR2 FYNNEI. Between the trimmed V and J ends, which lost 6 bases and 6 bases, there was a span of 15 bases. This CDR3 contains 13 residues. The CDR3 DNA follows: TGTGCCAGCAGGAAAAAAATGGGAGGCGAGCAGTACTTC. As protein: CASRKKMGGEQYF.

This chain links TRBV6-5 with TRBJ2-7, with D maybe TRBD2 (5 bases). Trimming took off 5 bases at V and 0 bases at J, with 14 bases between the two ends. CDR1 is MNHEY, CDR2 SVGAGI, per germline. This CDR3 has 15 amino acids. The CDR3 reads CASSNVRGSSYEQYF. Here the CDR3 DNA reads TGTGCCAGCAGTAATGTACGGGGTAGCTCCTACGAGCAGTACTTC.

At least ten counts were recorded for this clone. The CDR3 sequence: CASSLSLTGTGAEAFF. CDR3 DNA: TGTGCCAGCAGCCTCAGTCTCACCGGGACAGGGGCTGAAGCTTTCTTT. The rearrangement links TRBV4-2 to TRBJ1-1, with 10 bases matching TRBD1. CDR1 and CDR2 from the germline V gene are LGHNA and YNFKEQ. V shed 4 bases and J 6 bases; nucleotides not matched to a gene: 11. The CDR3 covers 16 residues.

The rearrangement joins TRBV2 to TRBJ1-5; 8 nucleotides agree with TRBD1. V lost 4 bases and J lost 6; bases outside the gene matches: 5. Germline values: CDR1 SNHLY, CDR2 FYNNEI. The CDR3 runs to 14 residues. The CDR3 loop reads CASSGQGTVQPQHF. The CDR3 DNA is TGTGCCAGCAGTGGACAGGGGACGGTTCAGCCCCAGCATTTT.

The chain combines TRBV7-3 with TRBJ2-3; TRBD2 aligns across 10 bases. V gave up 6 bases and J gave up 6 bases; unmatched junction bases: 9. The V gene's germline CDR1 is SGHTA and CDR2 FQGTGA. The CDR3 totals 15 residues. CDR3 sequence: CASSKLAGGSDTQYF. CDR3 in DNA: TGTGCCAGCAGTAAATTAGCGGGGGGCTCGGATACGCAGTATTTT.

The CDR3 region has the DNA TGTGCCAGCAGTTTCCTAGCGGGAGGTCTCCATGAGCAGTTCTTC. Residues: CASSFLAGGLHEQFF. The genes are TRBV27 and TRBJ2-1; TRBD2 matches at 11 bases. Germline assignment: CDR1 MNHEY and CDR2 SMNVEV (reference sequence). The ends lost 3 bases at V and 8 bases at J; junction bases unmatched: 6. The CDR3 length is 15 residues.

This clone was counted a single time. The chain carries TRBV9 and TRBJ2-7, with 9 bases aligning to TRBD2. The V gene end was trimmed by 0 bases and the J gene end by 5 bases; junction bases not matched to a gene: 6. The CDR3 has 15 residues. The germline V gene encodes CDR1 SGDLS and CDR2 YYNGEE. CDR3 nucleotide sequence: TGTGCCAGCAGCGTAGCTAGCGGGGTTATCCACGAGCAGTACTTC. Its translation is CASSVASGVIHEQYF.

The gene calls are TRBV6-5 and TRBJ2-7; 9 nucleotides line up with TRBD1. Germline lookup yields CDR1 MNHEY and CDR2 SVGAGI. The CDR3 has 13 residues. J gave up 3 bases and V 5 bases, and 2 bases lay outside the gene matches. This chain's CDR3 is CASSQGQGYEQYF. The CDR3, as DNA: TGTGCCAGCAGTCAGGGACAGGGCTACGAGCAGTACTTC.

V and J are TRBV27 and TRBJ2-7; 9 bases match TRBD1. The CDR3 sequence is 13 residues long. V lost 10 bases and J lost 3; bases outside the gene matches: 7. Germline loops: CDR1 MNHEY, CDR2 SMNVEV (reference sequence). The CDR3 loop is CATRDRVFYEQYF. The CDR3, as DNA: TGTGCCACACGGGACAGGGTTTTCTACGAGCAGTACTTC.

The chain has TRBV19 and TRBJ2-1; the match to TRBD2 covers 7 bases. The germline V gene encodes CDR1 LNHDA and CDR2 SQIVND (reference sequence). This CDR3 has 15 residues. Trimming at V came to 3 bases and at J to 5 bases, leaving 7 bases not matched to a gene. This CDR3 is CASSIAGVPNNEQFF. The CDR3 DNA reads TGTGCCAGTAGTATTGCGGGGGTTCCTAACAATGAGCAGTTCTTC.

V gene TRBV4-1 combines with J gene TRBJ2-2; weak D call: TRBD1 (6 bases). Between the trimmed V and J ends, which lost 2 bases and 3 bases, there was a span of 13 bases. The CDR3 extends over 16 amino acids. CDR1 and CDR2 from the germline V gene are MGHRA and YSYEKL. Written as DNA, the CDR3 is TGCGCCAGCAGCCAAAGAGACAGGCGGGACACCGGGGAGCTGTTTTTT. This encodes CASSQRDRRDTGELFF.